Listed here is a single T cell receptor (beta chain). What it recognizes is unknown. TCRdb's table, derived via immunoSEQ multiplex PCR, lists solely in-frame clones and lacks some. In the table there are approximately 41,000 clones, less than 97% of which are singletons. The CDR3 contains 14 residues. Unmatched junction bases numbered 1, after V lost 3 bases and J lost 1 base. CDR1 is SGHRS and CDR2 is YFSETQ in the germline V gene. These data belong to a study of Tregs in tolerant kidney transplant recipients. General study results and limits: Expanding Tregs on activated donor B cells appeared to best identify donor-specific TCRbeta clones.

The rearrangement links TRBV5-1 to TRBJ1-1; TRBD1 agrees at 9 bases. The sequenced material came from Tregs from blood cultured with allogeneic cells. This TCR derives from a human donor in good health. CDR3 sequence: CASSWTGANTEAFF. The CDR3 DNA reads TGCGCCAGCAGCTGGACAGGGGCGAACACTGAAGCTTTCTTT.